Listed below are T cell receptor beta chains from one sample, sequenced in a study of response to subunit inactivated influenza vaccine. MiXCR, applied by TCRdb to the RT-PCR reads, yields one record per CDR3 protein. This table has 550,000 to 800,000 distinct CDR3 sequences, about 15% appearing once. Here the sequenced sample was PBMCs from blood, taken 14 to 15 days before vaccination. The receptors originated from a man aged 50 or older who received an inactivated influenza vaccine. CDR3s include the opening cysteine and the closing phenylalanine or tryptophan. The D gene is left open where the match is weak. Size is omitted from some rows. Given values are once, few, many or a class for expanded clones.

D gene | J gene | clone size | V gene | CDR3 protein | CDR3 DNA
NA | TRBJ1-3 | many | TRBV10-3 | CATSGGRTGNTIYF | TGTGCCACCTCCGGGGGACGGACCGGAAACACCATATATTTT
NA | TRBJ2-5 | few | TRBV12-3/TRBV12-4 | CASSATPQETQYF | TGTGCCAGCAGCGCCACTCCCCAAGAGACCCAGTACTTC
TRBD2 | TRBJ2-1 | many | TRBV6-2/TRBV6-3 | CASSYGASGIEQFF | TGTGCCAGCAGTTACGGGGCTAGCGGGATTGAGCAGTTCTTC
NA | TRBJ2-1 | few | TRBV5-1 | CASSLAGKTGNEQFF | TGCGCCAGCAGCTTGGCGGGCAAAACTGGGAATGAGCAGTTCTTC
NA | TRBJ2-2 | NA | TRBV15 | CATSRGGLNTGELIF | TGTGCCACCAGCCGAGGGGGACTGAACACCGGGGAGCTGATTTTT
NA | TRBJ2-1 | few | TRBV9 | CASSPRPSDGSYNEQFF | TGTGCCAGCAGCCCGAGACCTAGCGACGGCTCCTACAATGAGCAGTTCTTC
NA | TRBJ2-1 | many | TRBV29-1 | CSVEDPGTVFLNEQFF | TGCAGCGTTGAAGATCCGGGGACCGTCTTCCTAAATGAGCAGTTCTTC
NA | TRBJ2-7 | many | TRBV5-1 | CASSLGMTEQYF | TGCGCCAGCAGCTTGGGTATGACTGAGCAGTACTTC
TRBD2 | TRBJ2-7 | few | TRBV5-6 | CASNAGRVVTYEQYF | TGTGCCAGCAACGCCGGGAGGGTGGTCACCTACGAGCAGTACTTC
NA | TRBJ1-1 | NA | TRBV18 | CASSPALVRRFTEAFF | TGTGCCAGCTCACCAGCTTTGGTGCGCAGATTTACTGAAGCTTTCTTT
NA | TRBJ2-4 | few | TRBV2 | CASRDDEDIQYF | TGTGCCAGCCGGGACGATGAGGACATTCAGTACTTC
TRBD1 | TRBJ2-5 | NA | TRBV7-2 | CASSEGGQATTQETQYF | TGTGCCAGCAGCGAAGGGGGCCAAGCAACAACCCAAGAGACCCAGTACTTC
TRBD1 | TRBJ1-4 | NA | TRBV18 | CASSSMTGSTNEKLFF | TGTGCCAGCTCATCTATGACAGGGAGCACTAATGAAAAACTGTTTTTT
NA | TRBJ2-2 | few | TRBV12-3/TRBV12-4 | CASSGGKGYTGELFF | TGTGCCAGCAGTGGGGGGAAAGGGTACACCGGGGAGCTGTTTTTT
NA | TRBJ2-3 | NA | TRBV28 | CASTLGGADTQYF | TGTGCCAGCACCCTAGGGGGGGCAGATACGCAGTATTTT
NA | TRBJ2-7 | few | TRBV12-3/TRBV12-4 | CASSRRWSRYEQYF | TGTGCCAGCAGTCGCCGGTGGAGTAGGTACGAGCAGTACTTC
TRBD2 | TRBJ2-3 | few | TRBV12-3/TRBV12-4 | CASSPRGRAGTDTQYF | TGTGCCAGCAGTCCCCGGGGGAGGGCGGGCACAGATACGCAGTATTTT
TRBD1 | TRBJ2-6 | NA | TRBV15 | CATSSMTGGANVLTF | TGTGCCACCAGCAGTATGACAGGGGGGGCCAACGTCCTGACTTTC
TRBD1 | TRBJ2-2 | few | TRBV25-1 | CASSRDPQGANTGELFF | TGTGCCAGCAGTCGCGACCCTCAGGGGGCGAACACCGGGGAGCTGTTTTTT
TRBD2 | TRBJ2-2 | few | TRBV11-2 | CASSLGLAGTSGGELFF | TGTGCCAGCAGCTTAGGTCTAGCGGGGACATCCGGCGGGGAGCTGTTTTTT
TRBD1 | TRBJ2-7 | few | TRBV7-6 | CASSLTGTGRDEQYF | TGTGCCAGCAGCTTAACCGGGACAGGGAGGGACGAGCAGTACTTC
NA | TRBJ2-5 | NA | TRBV20-1 | CSAWTASPETQYF | TGCAGTGCTTGGACAGCCTCCCCGGAGACCCAGTACTTC
NA | TRBJ2-7 | NA | TRBV20-1 | CSATEGHHYEQYF | TGCAGTGCTACAGAAGGACACCACTACGAGCAGTACTTC
NA | TRBJ2-1 | few | TRBV5-1 | CASSLARDWDEQFF | TGCGCCAGCAGCTTGGCGCGTGATTGGGATGAGCAGTTCTTC
NA | TRBJ1-6 | NA | TRBV3-1 | CASSPGTRNSPLHF | TGTGCCAGCAGCCCCGGGACCCGAAATTCACCCCTCCACTTT
TRBD2 | TRBJ2-7 | few | TRBV4-2 | CASSQVSGRAAYEQYF | TGTGCCAGCAGCCAAGTTAGCGGGAGGGCCGCCTACGAGCAGTACTTC
TRBD2 | TRBJ2-7 | NA | TRBV28 | CASRTSHYEQYF | TGTGCCAGCAGGACTAGCCACTACGAGCAGTACTTC